This note documents a single T cell receptor beta chain sequence. What it binds is unknown. The data were taken from a study of beta chain features in type 1 diabetes. Study-wide results and limits: The question left open here concerned HLA type influencing TCRB rearrangement. Patients with type 1 diabetes carried fewer insertions and had more deletions at their VDJ junctions. The naive, central memory and Treg TCRB repertoires looked more alike in patients than they did in healthy donors.

Reverse transcribing all isolated RNA meant expressed TCRB transcripts were sequenced. Libraries were prepared by immunoSEQ multiplex PCR; TCRdb keeps only in-frame clonotypes and omits some of them. The table records about 450,000 clones, approximately 10% of them present only once. The germline V gene has CDR1 SGHRS and CDR2 YFSETQ. The CDR3 runs 13 residues. The germline V and J ends were trimmed by 1 base and 4 bases, with 5 bases remaining between them. The TCR was taken from a woman younger than 35 in good health. Material for sequencing was naive CD4+ T cells from blood. The chain uses TRBV5-1 and TRBJ1-4; no firm D call. The CDR3 spells CASSLQRNEKLFF. The CDR3 nucleotides read TGCGCCAGCAGCTTGCAGCGTAATGAAAAACTGTTTTTT.